Listed here are 25 T cell receptor beta chains from one sample, sequenced in a study of cytomegalovirus exposure and HLA in healthy donors. The PCR was carried out with 60 Vbeta primers and 13 Jbeta primers. Assay used: immunoSEQ multiplex PCR; TCRdb lists only in-frame clones, some missing. The table has 100,000 to 150,000 clones, less than 85% seen once. The sample comprised PBMCs. The receptors here all came from a female donor in good health and CMV-seronegative.

The chain employs TRBV5-4 and TRBJ2-1, with TRBD2 identical over 9 bases. V lost 6 bases to trimming and J lost 7 bases; unmatched junction nucleotides: 26. Germline values: CDR1 SGHNT, CDR2 YYREEE (reference sequence). The CDR3 runs 20 residues. As DNA, the CDR3 is TGTGCCAGCACCCCTAGTTCCGGACTAGCGCACCAAAGGAGGTCTAATGAGCAGTTCTTC. Translated, it gives CASTPSSGLAHQRRSNEQFF.

The genes are TRBV4-1 and TRBJ1-4; 8 nucleotides align to TRBD1. V gave up 0 bases and J gave up 16 bases; unmatched junction bases: 10. The CDR3 sequence is 14 residues long. Germline V gene sequence: CDR1 MGHRA, CDR2 YSYEKL. CDR3 in DNA: TGCGCCAGCAGCCAAGATATTCAGGGGGCAAGAGGGTTTTTT. It specifies CASSQDIQGARGFF.

This clone was counted only a few times. The chain is built from TRBV12-2 and TRBJ1-5. TRBV12-2 is deemed a pseudogene. This CDR3 is built from 14 residues. The DNA of the CDR3 is TGTGCAAGTCGCTTAGTTTGGAGAGATCAGCCCCAGCATTTT. Translated, it gives CASRLVWRDQPQHF.

This clone has just one count. Distinct nucleotide sequences in the sample also encode this CDR3. This chain connects TRBV4-1 to TRBJ1-5; the D is unclear. Trimming left V 0 bases short and J 4 bases short, with 4 bases between. This CDR3 is built from 13 residues. Germline loops: CDR1 MGHRA, CDR2 YSYEKL. The CDR3 DNA follows: TGCGCCAGCAGCCAAGATCCAAATCAGCCCCAGCATTTT. Its translation: CASSQDPNQPQHF.

The V gene is TRBV11-2, the J gene TRBJ2-5, with D hard to call. The CDR3 sequence is 14 residues long. The germline V and J ends were trimmed by 3 bases and 4 bases, with 12 bases remaining between them. Germline values: CDR1 SGHAT, CDR2 FQNNGV. The CDR3 spells CASSFSRGGETQYF. The CDR3 DNA reads TGTGCCAGCAGCTTCTCTCGCGGTGGAGAGACCCAGTACTTC.

This clone has a single count. This CDR3 reads CASSRTETGYYEQYF. DNA of the CDR3: TGTGCCAGCAGCCGCACAGAGACAGGTTACTACGAGCAGTACTTC. The chain couples TRBV7-9 to TRBJ2-7; possibly TRBD1 for D (6 bases). V lost 5 bases to trimming and J lost 3 bases, with 17 bases between them. Germline CDR1 is SEHNR and CDR2 is FQNEAQ (reference sequence). The CDR3 runs to 15 residues.

V gene TRBV12-5 combines with J gene TRBJ2-7; 9 positions agree with TRBD2. This CDR3 spans 15 amino acids. The ends lost 4 bases at V and 1 base at J; junction bases unmatched: 5. Germline V gene data show CDR1 as LGHNT and CDR2 as FRNRAP. This CDR3 reads CASGSLAGASYEQYF. Written as DNA, the CDR3 is TGTGCTAGTGGTTCATTAGCGGGAGCTTCCTACGAGCAGTACTTC.

The V gene is TRBV5-1, the J gene TRBJ2-5, with D possibly matching TRBD2 (6 bases). CDR3 size: 14 residues. The germline V gene encodes CDR1 SGHRS and CDR2 YFSETQ. Trimming took 10 bases from V and 4 from J, leaving 20 bases between them. The CDR3 DNA reads TGCGCCTCCAAGAGTGGCGGGGTGGGAGAGACCCAGTACTTC. Protein product: CASKSGGVGETQYF.

Of note for this clone: The junction departs from the called germline gene at one end, perhaps through a read error. The same CDR3 also results from other DNA sequences found in this sample. The chain combines TRBV6-5 with TRBJ1-2; 8 nucleotides agree with TRBD1. This CDR3 comprises 14 residues. In germline, CDR1 is MNHEY, CDR2 SVGAGI. The CDR3 protein is CASSRTGPNYGYTF. Here the CDR3 DNA reads TGCGCCAGCAGTCGGACAGGGCCTAACTATGGCTACACCTTC.

The CDR3 protein is CASSQVRRPRGRTYEQYF. CDR3 bases: TGTGCCAGCAGCCAAGTTCGTCGGCCCAGGGGGCGAACCTACGAGCAGTACTTC. The chain uses TRBV14 and TRBJ2-7; 8 bases are a match to TRBD1. J was trimmed by 2 bases and V by 1 base; bases with no gene match: 13. The CDR3 has 18 residues. Germline-derived CDR1 and CDR2 are SGHDN and FVKESK.

The chain is built from TRBV7-8 and TRBJ1-4, with D unresolved. The germline V gene encodes CDR1 SGHVS and CDR2 FQNEAQ. The V end was cut by 0 bases, the J end by 4 bases, with 9 bases between. CDR3 length: 15 residues. CDR3 loop: CASSLAAGFNEKLFF. In DNA, the CDR3 is TGTGCCAGCAGCTTAGCGGCGGGGTTTAATGAAAAACTGTTTTTT.

The chain recombines TRBV7-9 with TRBJ2-1; 8 bases are a match to TRBD2. The V gene end was trimmed by 5 bases and the J gene end by 8 bases; junction bases not matched to a gene: 11. The CDR3 consists of 15 residues. Germline-derived CDR1 and CDR2 are SEHNR and FQNEAQ (reference sequence). CDR3 loop: CASSGTSGPSDEQFF. CDR3 nucleotide sequence: TGTGCCAGCAGCGGAACTAGCGGTCCGAGCGATGAGCAGTTCTTC. Filled out from reference TRBV7-9 and TRBJ2-1, the complete variable domain reads DTGVSQNPRHKITKRGQNVTFRCDPISEHNRLYWYRQTLGQGPEFLTYFQNEAQLEKSRLLSDRFSAERPKGSFSTLEIQRTEQGDSAMYLCASSGTSGPSDEQFFGPGTRLTVL.

This chain links TRBV5-1 with TRBJ1-1; TRBD1 matches at 9 bases. V was pared by 0 bases and J by 2 bases, with 8 bases of the junction left unmatched. Germline values: CDR1 SGHRS, CDR2 YFSETQ. This CDR3 spans 17 amino acids. CDR3 in DNA: TGCGCCAGCAGCTTGGGGTGGCGGGACAGGGCAAACACTGAAGCTTTCTTT. Its translation is CASSLGWRDRANTEAFF.

This clone was picked up a small number of times. The chain recombines TRBV27 with TRBJ2-5, with D possibly being TRBD2 (5 bases). Matching the DNA end better, TRBJ2-7 makes the J call doubtful. This CDR3 is 14 amino acids long. Germline V gene lookup returns CDR1 MNHEY and CDR2 SMNVEV (reference sequence). The CDR3 DNA is TGTGCCAGCAGTCCCCGCGGGCGAGGCTACGAGCAGTACTTC. Its protein is CASSPRGRGYEQYF.

This chain joins TRBV7-2 and TRBJ2-5; TRBD1 is a possible D gene (6 bases). Looked up from germline, CDR1 is SGHTA and CDR2 is FQGNSA. This CDR3 has 15 amino acids. With 5 bases removed from V and 7 bases from J, the gap between germline ends came to 20 bases. The DNA for the CDR3 is TGTGCCAGCAGCCCCCAGACAGGCCCAGGTTGGACCCAGTACTTC. Amino acids: CASSPQTGPGWTQYF.

A few counts support this clone. The V gene is TRBV7-9, the J gene TRBJ2-5; D gene uncertain. Germline CDR1 reads SEHNR; CDR2 reads FQNEAQ (reference sequence). Trimming pared 1 base from V and 1 base from J, leaving 7 bases between. The CDR3 totals 14 residues. The CDR3 sequence is CASSLELVQETQYF. The CDR3 DNA reads TGTGCCAGCAGCTTAGAGCTGGTCCAAGAGACCCAGTACTTC.

The chain uses TRBV28 and TRBJ1-1; tentative D call: TRBD1 (5 bases). The ends were cut back, 3 bases at V and 5 bases at J, with 13 bases in the middle. CDR1 and CDR2 (germline): MDHEN, SYDVKM. The CDR3 runs 14 residues. Written as DNA, the CDR3 is TGTGCCAGCAGTTTCGGTGGGACTGGGACTGAAGCTTTCTTT. Translation gives CASSFGGTGTEAFF. Looking up the rest from reference TRBV28 and TRBJ1-1 gives the full variable domain: DVKVTQSSRYLVKRTGEKVFLECVQDMDHENMFWYRQDPGLGLRLIYFSYDVKMKEKGDIPEGYSVSREKKERFSLILESASTNQTSMYLCASSFGGTGTEAFFGQGTRLTVV.

The chain joins TRBV18 to TRBJ2-5; D uncertain. The CDR3 sequence is 13 residues long. V was pared by 3 bases and J by 2 bases, with 7 bases between. Germline V lookup: CDR1 KGHSH, CDR2 LQKENI. The CDR3 region is CASSPQIQETQYF. DNA of the CDR3: TGTGCCAGCTCACCCCAAATTCAAGAGACCCAGTACTTC.

The chain couples TRBV18 to TRBJ1-6; possibly TRBD1 for D (5 bases). In germline, CDR1 is KGHSH, CDR2 LQKENI. V lost 4 bases and J 7 bases, leaving 17 bases between the germline ends. CDR3 length: 16 amino acids. The CDR3 protein is CASSLSGGGGNSPLHF. Written as DNA, the CDR3 is TGTGCCAGCTCACTCTCCGGTGGGGGGGGGAATTCACCCCTCCACTTT.

The rearrangement joins TRBV7-9 to TRBJ2-5, with D uncertain. CDR3 size: 14 residues. Germline lookup yields CDR1 SEHNR and CDR2 FQNEAQ (reference sequence). The V end lost 1 base, the J end lost 0 bases, and 6 bases lay between the germline ends. In DNA form, the CDR3 reads TGTGCCAGCAGCTTAGGGGCTAACCAAGAGACCCAGTACTTC. Protein product: CASSLGANQETQYF.

This chain joins TRBV11-2 and TRBJ2-7, with 8 bases matching TRBD1. CDR1 and CDR2 from the germline V gene are SGHAT and FQNNGV. V dropped 5 bases and J dropped 0; count of bases not matched to a gene: 6. The length of the CDR3 is 15 residues. CDR3 in amino acids: CASSQMGQVSYEQYF. CDR3 bases: TGTGCCAGCAGCCAAATGGGACAGGTCTCCTACGAGCAGTACTTC.

This clone appeared once. The V call is TRBV7-3, the J call TRBJ2-1, with TRBD1 matching over 7 bases. Unmatched junction bases numbered 10, after V lost 1 base and J lost 4 bases. The germline V gene encodes CDR1 SGHTA and CDR2 FQGTGA. This CDR3 region has 17 residues. The CDR3 nucleotides read TGTGCCAGCAGCTTAAGGGCCGCCAGGGGGAGATACAATGAGCAGTTCTTC. It is translated as CASSLRAARGRYNEQFF.

The chain employs TRBV30 and TRBJ1-2, with D possibly TRBD1 on 5 matching bases. CDR3 length: 13 residues. Trimming took 1 base from V and 3 from J, leaving 9 bases between them. Germline lookup yields CDR1 GTSNPN and CDR2 SVGIG (reference sequence). The CDR3 loop reads CAWSEGAHYGYTF. The CDR3 DNA reads as TGTGCCTGGAGTGAAGGGGCTCACTATGGCTACACCTTC.

V and J are TRBV6-5 and TRBJ1-2, with no clear D. This CDR3 contains 14 residues. V dropped 0 bases and J dropped 8 bases, with 13 bases sitting between them. Germline CDR1 and CDR2: MNHEY and SVGAGI. The CDR3 sequence: CASSYSSGMNGYTF. The CDR3 coding sequence is TGTGCCAGCAGTTACTCGTCGGGGATGAACGGCTACACCTTC.

About this clone itself: The sample has other DNA sequences that encode this CDR3 too. This rearrangement joins TRBV6-1 to TRBJ2-7, with D unclear. This CDR3 spans 14 amino acids. Trimming took 1 base from V and 0 from J, leaving 7 bases between them. Germline CDR1 and CDR2: MNHNS and SASEGT. CDR3 bases: TGTGCCAGCAGTGAAGTGGTTAGCTCCTACGAGCAGTACTTC. Protein product: CASSEVVSSYEQYF.